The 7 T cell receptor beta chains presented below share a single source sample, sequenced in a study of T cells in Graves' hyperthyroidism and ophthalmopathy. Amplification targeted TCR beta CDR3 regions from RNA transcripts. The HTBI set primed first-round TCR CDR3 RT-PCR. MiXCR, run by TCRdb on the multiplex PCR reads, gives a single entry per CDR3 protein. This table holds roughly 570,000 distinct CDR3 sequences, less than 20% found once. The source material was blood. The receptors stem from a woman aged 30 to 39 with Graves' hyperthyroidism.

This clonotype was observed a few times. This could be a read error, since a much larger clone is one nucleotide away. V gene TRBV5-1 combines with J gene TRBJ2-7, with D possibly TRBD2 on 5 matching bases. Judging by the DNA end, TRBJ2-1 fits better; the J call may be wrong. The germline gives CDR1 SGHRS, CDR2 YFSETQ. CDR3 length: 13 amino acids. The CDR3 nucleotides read TGCGCCAGCAGCTTGGGGGAGCCCTACGAGCAGTTCTTC. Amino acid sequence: CASSLGEPYEQFF.

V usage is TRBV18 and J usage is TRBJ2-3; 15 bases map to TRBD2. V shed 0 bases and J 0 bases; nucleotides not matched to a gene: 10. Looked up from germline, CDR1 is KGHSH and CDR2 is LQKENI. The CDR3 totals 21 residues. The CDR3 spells CASSPPLGLAGGLKSTDTQYF. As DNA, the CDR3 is TGTGCCAGCTCACCACCGCTCGGACTAGCGGGAGGGCTCAAAAGCACAGATACGCAGTATTTT.

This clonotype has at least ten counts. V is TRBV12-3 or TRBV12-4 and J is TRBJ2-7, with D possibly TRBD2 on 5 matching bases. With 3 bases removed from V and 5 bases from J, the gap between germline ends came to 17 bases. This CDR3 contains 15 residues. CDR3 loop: CASSFPPVEDHEQYF. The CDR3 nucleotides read TGTGCCAGCAGTTTTCCCCCAGTGGAGGACCACGAGCAGTACTTC.

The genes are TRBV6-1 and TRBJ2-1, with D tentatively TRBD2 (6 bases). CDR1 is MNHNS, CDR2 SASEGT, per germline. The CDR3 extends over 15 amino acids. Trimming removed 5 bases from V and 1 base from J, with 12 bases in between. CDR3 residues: CASSPGRRSYNEQFF. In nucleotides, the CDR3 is TGTGCCAGCAGTCCCGGGAGAAGGTCCTACAATGAGCAGTTCTTC.

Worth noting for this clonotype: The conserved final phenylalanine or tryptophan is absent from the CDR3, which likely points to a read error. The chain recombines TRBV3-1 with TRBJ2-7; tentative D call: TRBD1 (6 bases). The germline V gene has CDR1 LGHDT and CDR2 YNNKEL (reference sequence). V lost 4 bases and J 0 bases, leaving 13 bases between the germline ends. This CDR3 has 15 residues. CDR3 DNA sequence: TGTGCCAGCAGCCGCTCTGGGACAAACTCCTACGAGCAGTACCTC. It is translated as CASSRSGTNSYEQYL.

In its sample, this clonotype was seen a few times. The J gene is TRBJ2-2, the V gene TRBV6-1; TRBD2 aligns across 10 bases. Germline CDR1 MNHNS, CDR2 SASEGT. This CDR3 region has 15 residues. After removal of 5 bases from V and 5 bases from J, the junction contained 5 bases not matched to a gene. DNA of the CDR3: TGTGCCAGCAGTTTTATACTAGCGGGGACCGGGGAGCTGTTTTTT. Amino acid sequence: CASSFILAGTGELFF.

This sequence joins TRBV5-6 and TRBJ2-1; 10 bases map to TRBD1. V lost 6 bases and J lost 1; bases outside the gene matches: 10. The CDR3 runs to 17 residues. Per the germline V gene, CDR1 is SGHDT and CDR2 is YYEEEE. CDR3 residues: CASTSGTGDTSYNEQFF. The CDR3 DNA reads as TGTGCCAGCACCTCCGGGACAGGGGATACGTCCTACAATGAGCAGTTCTTC.